The 29 T cell receptor beta chains below were found in one sample sequenced in a study of tumor and adjacent non-tumor tissue in lung cancer (dated by TCRdb to 2016 to 2019). RNA was isolated from bulk, unsorted tissue, and RNA quality was assessed with a NanoDrop ND-1000 and an Agilent 2100. Receptor libraries were prepared by multiplex PCR. TCRdb lists the instrument as Illumina HiSeq 2500. Following protocols modified from ARM-PCR, the researchers constructed TCRbeta libraries through three rounds of nested PCR with primers (Table S4). The public reads were quality trimmed at Q25 with fastp and then assembled into clones with MiXCR by TCRdb, keeping productive beta chains. Merged by CDR3 protein, the rows form single entries marked with the most common genes and DNA. Counted in this sample were under 150,000 distinct CDR3 sequences; approximately 70% of them appeared once. Jointly, the top ten make up 15% to 20% of the sample.

Sequenced input: lung tumor tissue. The source of these receptors is a man aged 60-69 years with small cell lung cancer.

At least ten counts were recorded for this clonotype. This sequence joins TRBV6-1 and TRBJ2-5, with TRBD2 matching 10 bases. CDR1 MNHNS and CDR2 SASEGT come from the germline V gene. The length of the CDR3 is 14 residues. V lost 2 bases, J lost 5 bases, and 2 bases stayed unmatched. The CDR3 sequence: CASSELAGVETQYF. The CDR3 DNA reads as TGTGCCAGCAGTGAACTAGCGGGAGTGGAGACCCAGTACTTC.

Concerning this clonotype: One end of the junction is discordant with germline, which a read error may explain. The V gene is TRBV5-1, the J gene TRBJ2-6, with a tentative D call TRBD1 (5 bases). The CDR3 length is 16 residues. CDR1 and CDR2 from the germline V gene are SGHRS and YFSETQ. The CDR3: CTSSSREYSGANVLTF. DNA of the CDR3: TGCACCAGCAGCTCCAGGGAATACTCTGGGGCCAACGTCCTGACTTTC.

This clonotype was recorded many times. The chain employs TRBV11-1 and TRBJ2-1; D is undetermined. Trimming stripped 5 bases from V and 5 bases from J, with 4 bases between. The CDR3 is made up of 11 amino acids. Germline assignment: CDR1 SGHAT and CDR2 FQDESV (reference sequence). CDR3 in DNA: TGTGCCAGCAGCCGAGACAATGAGCAGTTCTTC. Its protein is CASSRDNEQFF.

This clonotype was detected once. One end of the junction fails to match germline, which may point to a read error. The rearrangement links TRBV11-1 to TRBJ2-1, with D maybe TRBD2 (5 bases). The CDR3 length is 18 residues. CDR1 is SGHAT and CDR2 is FQDESV in the germline V gene (reference sequence). The CDR3, as DNA: TGTGCCAGCAGCTCAGAATCGAGGACCAGAGGGAGTGGTAATGAACAGTTCTTC. It translates to CASSSESRTRGSGNEQFF.

In regard to this clonotype: One junction end does not reproduce the germline sequence, and a read error may be involved. The rearrangement links TRBV11-1 to TRBJ1-2; D unclear. The CDR3 runs 13 residues. Germline V gene sequence: CDR1 SGHAT, CDR2 FQDESV (reference sequence). In DNA, the CDR3 is TGTGCCAGCTGCCTCAGTGACGCGAATGGCTGCACCTTC. Translation gives CASCLSDANGCTF.

A few counts support this clonotype. A much larger clone is a single base away; this may be a read error. The rearrangement joins TRBV10-2 to TRBJ2-5, with D tentatively TRBD2 (5 bases). CDR3 length: 12 residues. CDR1 and CDR2 (germline): WSHSY, SAAADI. Written as DNA, the CDR3 is TGCACCACCGGGGTTTTGCAAGAGACCCAGTACTTC. Translating it yields CTTGVLQETQYF.

This clonotype has at least ten counts. This chain uses TRBV28 with TRBJ2-5; TRBD1 matches at 9 bases. V was clipped by 7 bases and J by 4 bases; unmatched bases: 10. The CDR3 extends over 15 amino acids. Germline V gene lookup returns CDR1 MDHEN and CDR2 SYDVKM. Here the CDR3 reads CASILPGQGRETQYF. CDR3 in DNA: TGTGCCAGCATCTTACCGGGACAGGGTCGAGAGACCCAGTACTTC.

The J gene is TRBJ2-3, the V gene TRBV6-1; unclear D gene. The CDR3 loop spans 13 amino acids. The V gene lost 7 bases and the J gene lost 15 bases, with 23 bases spanning the gap. Germline CDR1 is MNHNS and CDR2 is SASEGT. CDR3 protein: CASNRIYTDRHYF. DNA of the CDR3: TGTGCCAGCAATCGAATTTACACAGATAGGCACTATTTT.

This chain joins TRBV20-1 and TRBJ2-3; a possible D gene is TRBD2 (5 bases). The V end lost 4 bases, the J end lost 2 bases, and 16 bases lay between the germline ends. The CDR3 sequence is 15 residues long. Germline V gene lookup returns CDR1 DFQATT and CDR2 SNEGSKA (reference sequence). The CDR3 loop reads CSAISRGLDTDTQYF. The CDR3 DNA reads TGCAGTGCTATTTCCCGGGGATTGGACACAGATACGCAGTATTTT.

In regard to this clonotype: At one boundary the junction diverges from the germline segment, which might be a read error. V and J are TRBV20-1 and TRBJ2-2, with D perhaps being TRBD1 or TRBD2 (5 bases each). The CDR3 is 15 residues long. Per the germline V gene, CDR1 is DFQATT and CDR2 is SNEGSKA (reference sequence). The DNA of the CDR3 is TGCAGTACTCCACATGGCGGCGGCAGCACCGGGGACCTGTTTTTT. This codes for CSTPHGGGSTGDLFF.

Regarding this clonotype: The junction departs from germline at one end; a sequencing error may be responsible. The V gene is TRBV6-5, the J gene TRBJ2-2, with no clear D. The CDR3 runs to 13 residues. Germline CDR1 and CDR2: MNHEY and SVGAGI. CDR3 protein: CTARAWNTRELFF. CDR3 DNA: TGTACCGCACGGGCCTGGAACACCCGGGAGCTGTTTTTT.

V gene TRBV11-2 combines with J gene TRBJ2-4; D is unclear. Germline lookup yields CDR1 SGHAT and CDR2 FQNNGV. This CDR3 region has 12 residues. Trimming took 11 bases from V and 4 from J, leaving 12 bases between them. This CDR3 is CAYTKGKNIQYF. As DNA, the CDR3 is TGTGCCTACACTAAAGGGAAAAACATTCAGTACTTC.

A note on this clonotype: It may be a read error: a sequence one base away is much more abundant. J is TRBJ2-7 and V is TRBV6-5, with a weak D call TRBD2 (6 bases). Germline CDR1 reads MNHEY; CDR2 reads SVGAGI. The length of the CDR3 is 15 residues. The DNA of the CDR3 is TGTGCCAGCAGTTACTCGAGAGCGACTAGTTACGAGCATTACTTC. It yields the protein CASSYSRATSYEHYF.

A remark on this clonotype: A much larger clone lies a single base off, so this may be a read error. The chain carries TRBV4-2 and TRBJ2-1; 15 bases are shared with TRBD2. The germline CDR1 and CDR2 sequences are LGHNA and YNFKEQ. The CDR3 consists of 17 residues. The CDR3 region is CANSLGLAGGPYNEQFF. The CDR3 DNA is TGTGCCAACAGCCTTGGACTAGCGGGAGGGCCCTACAATGAGCAGTTCTTC.

This clonotype was recorded many times. The genes are TRBV20-1 and TRBJ1-2; TRBD1 matches at 8 bases. This CDR3 spans 13 amino acids. Germline V gives CDR1 DFQATT, CDR2 SNEGSKA (reference sequence). Trimming removed 7 bases from V and 0 bases from J; junction bases left unmatched: 4. CDR3 sequence reads: CSGQGQANYGYTF. CDR3 bases: TGCAGTGGTCAGGGACAGGCTAACTATGGCTACACCTTC.

A remark on this clonotype: The junction does not match germline at one end; this may be a read error. The chain uses TRBV11-3 and TRBJ1-5, with unresolved D. CDR1 and CDR2 (germline): SGHNT, YENEEA. The CDR3 contains 19 residues. CDR3 in amino acids: CASSFVLHTPRDGNQPQHF. The DNA for the CDR3 is TGTGCCAGTAGCTTTGTACTTCACACCCCTCGGGATGGCAATCAGCCCCAGCATTTT.

Concerning this clonotype itself: The junction differs from germline at one of its ends, possibly a read error. The CDR3 spells CTSSLGQNTVELFF. The CDR3 nucleotides are TGTACCAGCAGCCTCGGACAGAACACCGTGGAGCTGTTTTTT. The gene calls are TRBV11-2 and TRBJ2-2; TRBD1 is a possible D gene (6 bases). This CDR3 has 14 amino acids. From germline, CDR1 is SGHAT and CDR2 FQNNGV.

Of note for this clonotype: A single base separates this from a much larger clone, so it may be a read error. The V call is TRBV11-2, the J call TRBJ1-6; TRBD1 is a possible D gene (6 bases). This CDR3 comprises 15 residues. V lost 2 bases to trimming and J lost 9 bases, with 14 bases between them. Looked up from germline, CDR1 is SGHAT and CDR2 is FQNNGV. The CDR3 nucleotides are TGTGCCAGCAGCTTATTACAGGGTGGGGGTTCACCCCTCCACTTT. It translates to CASSLLQGGGSPLHF.

This clonotype has more than one count but fewer than ten. In DNA, the CDR3 is TGTGCCAGTCCTCCGGGGCGGGAGAACTACAATGAGCAGTTCTTC. This encodes CASPPGRENYNEQFF. This chain links TRBV12-3 or TRBV12-4 with TRBJ2-1; 7 bases match TRBD2. This CDR3 has 15 residues. V was pared by 9 bases and J by 3 bases, with 11 bases of the junction left unmatched.

Notes on this clonotype: Compared with germline, one end of the junction differs, possibly owing to a read error. The gene calls are TRBV6-6 and TRBJ2-5; possible D gene TRBD2, 6 bases. The CDR3 length is 14 residues. Germline CDR1 and CDR2: MNHNY and SVGAGI (reference sequence). CDR3 nucleotide sequence: TGTGCCAGCAGCTTTGGCGGGATCCAAGAGACCCATTACTTC. Protein sequence: CASSFGGIQETHYF.

The rearrangement links TRBV29-1 to TRBJ2-7; 11 bases agree with TRBD2. This CDR3 has 14 amino acids. CDR1 SQVTM and CDR2 ANQGSEA come from the germline V gene. V shed 6 bases, J shed 3 bases, and the junction held 7 bases outside the gene matches. For the CDR3, the DNA is TGCAGCGTCGGCCTAGCGGGAGGCATCTACGAGCAGTACTTC. Its protein product is CSVGLAGGIYEQYF.

The CDR3 region is CASSRGTSGSGGANVLTF. CDR3 nucleotide sequence: TGTGCCAGCAGCCGAGGGACTAGCGGGAGTGGGGGGGCCAACGTCCTGACTTTC. This chain joins TRBV7-8 and TRBJ2-6; TRBD2 matches 14 bases. CDR1 is SGHVS, CDR2 FQNEAQ, per germline. V dropped 5 bases and J dropped 4; count of bases not matched to a gene: 7. The CDR3 runs to 18 residues.

This clonotype has at least ten counts. The chain employs TRBV6-5 and TRBJ1-2; D is undetermined. The CDR3 is 17 amino acids. CDR1 is MNHEY, CDR2 SVGAGI, per germline. Trimming left V 0 bases short and J 4 bases short, with 18 bases between. CDR3 sequence (DNA): TGTGCCAGCAGTTACTCGAACCCCGGGGAGGGTGGCTATGGCTACACCTTC. Its protein product is CASSYSNPGEGGYGYTF.

V gene TRBV4-3 combines with J gene TRBJ1-2; no clear D gene. V was pared by 4 bases and J by 3 bases, with 15 bases between. The CDR3 runs 15 residues. Germline CDR1 LGHNA, CDR2 YSLEER. DNA of the CDR3: TGCGCCAGCAGCCTAAGGGCGGGGAACGACTATGGCTACACCTTC. It is translated as CASSLRAGNDYGYTF.

In DNA form, the CDR3 reads TGTGCCAGCAGCTTAGATCGGTCCCCGGACGGGGTTATGAATGAGCAGTTCTTC. It codes for CASSLDRSPDGVMNEQFF. V gene TRBV11-2 combines with J gene TRBJ2-1; D possibly corresponds to TRBD2 (5 bases). The germline V gene has CDR1 SGHAT and CDR2 FQNNGV. V was trimmed by 0 bases and J by 7 bases, leaving 22 bases between them. The CDR3 totals 18 residues.

This chain connects TRBV7-8 to TRBJ2-3; the D is unclear. The CDR3 is made up of 13 amino acids. Trimming shortened V by 6 bases and J by 13 bases, and 20 bases separated the two germline ends. Germline CDR1 and CDR2: SGHVS and FQNEAQ. The CDR3 DNA follows: TGTGCCAGCAGTCCTACCCAGTTAAGCATGAAGTATTTT. This codes for CASSPTQLSMKYF.

Concerning this clonotype: Sequence at one end of the junction differs from germline and may be a read error. The rearrangement joins TRBV20-1 to TRBJ2-2; 7 bases are shared with TRBD2. In germline, CDR1 is DFQATT, CDR2 SNEGSKA (reference sequence). The CDR3 runs 14 residues. CDR3 coding DNA: TGCAGTGCTAACCCTGGACTAGTTTCCGAGGAGCTATTTTTT. Its protein product is CSANPGLVSEELFF.

The V gene is TRBV5-1, the J gene TRBJ2-3, with 8 bases fitting TRBD2. Germline values: CDR1 SGHRS, CDR2 YFSETQ. The CDR3 spans 13 residues. J lost 6 bases, V lost 4 bases, and 4 bases had no gene match. In DNA form, the CDR3 reads TGCGCCAGCAGCGGAGCGGGAGTGGATACGCAGTATTTT. This sequence encodes CASSGAGVDTQYF.

This clonotype occurred a few times. The chain combines TRBV5-1 with TRBJ1-1; no reliable D call. Germline CDR1 reads SGHRS; CDR2 reads YFSETQ. Between the trimmed V and J ends, which lost 0 bases and 3 bases, there was a span of 9 bases. The CDR3 is 14 residues long. The CDR3 region is CASSLEARDTEAFF. CDR3 in DNA: TGCGCCAGCAGCTTGGAAGCGAGAGACACTGAAGCTTTCTTT.